These T cell receptor beta chains were read from a single sample in a study of shared clonotypes between healthy human individuals. Profiled with immunoSEQ multiplex PCR; TCRdb holds only in-frame clones, not every one. The table records about 2.4 million clones, 93% of them present only once. The specimen sequenced was naive CD4+ T cells from PBMCs. The receptors derive from a man between 18 and 29 years old in good health. Some clones in this sample may be carry-over from other donors' samples. Both conserved end residues are part of each CDR3. D genes are given only for firm matches.

V,D,CDR3
TRBV5-1,NA,CASSLVPAADTQYF
TRBV5-6,TRBD2,CASSLVLAGNTYNEQFF
TRBV5-8,NA,CASSIITGGSNYGYTF
TRBV28,NA,CASSLGGTANYEQYF
TRBV7-3,TRBD2,CASSLARPGLAGGPSDEQYF
TRBV29-1,TRBD2,CSARGLAGYEQYF
TRBV15,TRBD1,CATSRWDRGREKLFF
TRBV5-1,TRBD1,CASSVGQGQETQYF
TRBV28,NA,CASSLSPGTVLAGNIQYF
TRBV30,NA,CAWSHPGLRNHEQYF
TRBV6-5,TRBD1,CASSKGQGFWDTQYF
TRBV30,NA,CAWSVGANTQYF
TRBV10-1,TRBD1,CASSSTGETSYEQYF
TRBV6-6,NA,CASRAGQTSGYTF
TRBV5-1,TRBD1,CASSLNRGLAASYNEQFF
TRBV5-6,NA,CASSLKPPYRGYTF
TRBV6-5,TRBD1,CASRATGGGGYTF
TRBV6-1,NA,CASNGGLMDEQYF
TRBV6-5,NA,CASRGPGELFF
TRBV6-6,NA,CASSFLNRGLQETQYF
TRBV7-3,NA,CASSLTGYTDTQYF
TRBV5-1,NA,CASSPDWVLNTGELFF
TRBV5-1,NA,CASSLGQTYNEQFF
TRBV28,NA,CASSPPGGAPGNTIYF
TRBV5-1,NA,CASSLEPSTDTQYF
TRBV5-1,NA,CASSLGFGGIYNEQFF
TRBV28,NA,CASSYWTGDNTGELFF
TRBV9,NA,CASSVSVWTEAFF
TRBV7-2,NA,CASSGRRGYSYEQYF
TRBV9,NA,CASSALAGWGNEQYF
TRBV21-1,NA,CASSIAGGPFREQFF
TRBV5-8,NA,CASSLERGTSNQPQHF
TRBV5-1,NA,CASTRESPGRDTQYF
TRBV7-2,NA,CASSLMGTLNEKLFF
TRBV6-1,TRBD2,CASSDRREPDTQYF
TRBV18,NA,CASSPYRDMNTEAFF
TRBV5-4,TRBD1,CASSPATGGRQETQYF
TRBV11-3,TRBD1,CASSLDGQGRADTQYF
TRBV6-5,TRBD1,CASRVTGANTEAFF
TRBV2,TRBD1,CASSPGTGGNYNSPLHF
TRBV28,NA,CASISSGPTYEQYF
TRBV18,NA,CASSPQAVEQYF
TRBV13,NA,CASSLGSNTDTQYF
TRBV11-2,TRBD1,CASSLRGRPDTQYF
TRBV2,NA,CASSGEGAEAFF
TRBV28,NA,CASSVWGGERDTEAFF
TRBV9,NA,CASSARGVQGEQFF
TRBV30,NA,CAGRPGDSRDTGELFF
TRBV19,NA,CASSSPAREKLFF
TRBV28,NA,CASSTSGRTRSLHF
TRBV7-9,NA,CASSSREGGFLANYGYTF
TRBV18,TRBD2,CASSPLSGRAYIEQYF